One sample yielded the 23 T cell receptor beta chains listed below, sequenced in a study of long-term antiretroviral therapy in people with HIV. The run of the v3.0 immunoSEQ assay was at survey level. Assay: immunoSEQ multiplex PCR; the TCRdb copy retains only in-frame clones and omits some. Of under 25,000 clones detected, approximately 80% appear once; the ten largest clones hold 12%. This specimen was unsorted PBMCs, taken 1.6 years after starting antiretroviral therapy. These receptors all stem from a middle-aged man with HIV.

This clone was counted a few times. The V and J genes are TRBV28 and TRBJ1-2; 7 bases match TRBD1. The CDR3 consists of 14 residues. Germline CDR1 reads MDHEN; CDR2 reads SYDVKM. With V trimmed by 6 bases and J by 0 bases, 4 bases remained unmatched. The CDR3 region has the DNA TGTGCCAGCAGGGGGACAGTAGCTAACTATGGCTACACCTTC. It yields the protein CASRGTVANYGYTF.

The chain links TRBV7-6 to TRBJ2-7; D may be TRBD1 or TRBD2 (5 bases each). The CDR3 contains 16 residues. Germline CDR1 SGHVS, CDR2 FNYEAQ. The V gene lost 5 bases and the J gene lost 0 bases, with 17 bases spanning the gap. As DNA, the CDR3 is TGTGCCAGCAGCGGGGGTGTCGGGACGTCCTCCTACGAGCAGTACTTC. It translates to CASSGGVGTSSYEQYF.

In DNA, the CDR3 is TGTGCCAGCAGCTTAACGGTCAACAGCTTCACAGATACGCAGTATTTT. This sequence encodes CASSLTVNSFTDTQYF. This chain uses TRBV7-3 with TRBJ2-3, with D uncertain. Germline V CDR1 and CDR2: SGHTA, FQGTGA. Trimming cost V 0 bases and J 2 bases, with 12 bases left between them. The CDR3 runs to 16 residues.

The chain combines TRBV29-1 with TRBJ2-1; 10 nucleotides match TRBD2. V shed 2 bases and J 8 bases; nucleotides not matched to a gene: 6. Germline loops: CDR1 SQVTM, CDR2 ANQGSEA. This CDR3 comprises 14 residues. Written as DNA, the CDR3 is TGCAGCGTTGAAAAGCGGGGGGGCGGGGATGAGCAGTTCTTC. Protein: CSVEKRGGGDEQFF.

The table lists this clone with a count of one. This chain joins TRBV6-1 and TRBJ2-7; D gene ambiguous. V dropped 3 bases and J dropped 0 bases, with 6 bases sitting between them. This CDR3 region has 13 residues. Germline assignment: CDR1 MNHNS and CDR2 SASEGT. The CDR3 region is CASSDASSYEQYF. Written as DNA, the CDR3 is TGTGCCAGCAGTGACGCCAGCTCCTACGAGCAGTACTTC.

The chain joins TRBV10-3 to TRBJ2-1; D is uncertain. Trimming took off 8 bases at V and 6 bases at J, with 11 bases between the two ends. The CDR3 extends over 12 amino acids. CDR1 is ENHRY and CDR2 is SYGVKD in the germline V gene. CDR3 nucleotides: TGTGCCATCGCATCTCCTAGCAATGAGCAGTTCTTC. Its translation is CAIASPSNEQFF.

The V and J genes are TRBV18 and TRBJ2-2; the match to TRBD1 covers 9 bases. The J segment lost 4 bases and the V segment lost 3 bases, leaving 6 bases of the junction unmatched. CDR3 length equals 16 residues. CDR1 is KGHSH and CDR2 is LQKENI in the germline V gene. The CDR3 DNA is TGTGCCAGCTCACCCGGACAGGGGTCGAGCACCGGGGAGCTGTTTTTT. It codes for CASSPGQGSSTGELFF.

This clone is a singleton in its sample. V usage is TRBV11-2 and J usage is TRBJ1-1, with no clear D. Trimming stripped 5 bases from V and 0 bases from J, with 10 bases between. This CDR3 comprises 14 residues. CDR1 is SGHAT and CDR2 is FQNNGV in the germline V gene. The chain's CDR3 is CASSNTNLNTEAFF. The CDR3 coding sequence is TGTGCCAGCAGCAATACAAATCTGAACACTGAAGCTTTCTTT.

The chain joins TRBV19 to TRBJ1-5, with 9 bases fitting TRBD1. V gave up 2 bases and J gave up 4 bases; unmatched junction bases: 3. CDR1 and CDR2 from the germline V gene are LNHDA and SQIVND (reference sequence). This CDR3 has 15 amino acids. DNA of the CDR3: TGTGCCAGTAGTATAATGGGGACAGGGAATCAGCCCCAGCATTTT. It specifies CASSIMGTGNQPQHF.

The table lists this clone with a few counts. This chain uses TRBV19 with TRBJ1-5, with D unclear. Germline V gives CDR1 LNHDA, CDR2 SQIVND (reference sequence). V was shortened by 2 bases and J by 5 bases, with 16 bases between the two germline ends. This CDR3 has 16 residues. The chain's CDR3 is CASSITGRGLDQPQHF. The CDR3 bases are TGTGCCAGTAGTATAACCGGGAGAGGACTGGATCAGCCCCAGCATTTT.

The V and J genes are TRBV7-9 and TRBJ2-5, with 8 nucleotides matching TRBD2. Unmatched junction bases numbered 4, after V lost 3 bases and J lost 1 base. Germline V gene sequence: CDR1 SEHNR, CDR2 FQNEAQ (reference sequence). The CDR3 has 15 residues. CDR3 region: CASSFPSGPQETQYF. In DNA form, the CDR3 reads TGTGCCAGCAGCTTCCCTAGCGGGCCCCAAGAGACCCAGTACTTC.

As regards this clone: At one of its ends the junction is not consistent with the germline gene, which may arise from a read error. The CDR3 coding sequence is TGTGCCAGCAGTTCCCCCGACGGGGAGTCCTTC. Protein: CASSSPDGESF. The chain recombines TRBV6-6 with TRBJ1-2; no clear D gene. This CDR3 contains 11 residues. Germline CDR1 MNHNY, CDR2 SVGAGI (reference sequence).

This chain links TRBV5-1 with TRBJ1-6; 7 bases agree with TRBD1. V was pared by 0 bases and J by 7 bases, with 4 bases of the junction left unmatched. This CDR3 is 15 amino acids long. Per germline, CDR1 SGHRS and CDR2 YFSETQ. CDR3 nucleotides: TGCGCCAGCAGCTTGGGGGGACAGTCGAATTCACCCCTCCACTTT. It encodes CASSLGGQSNSPLHF.

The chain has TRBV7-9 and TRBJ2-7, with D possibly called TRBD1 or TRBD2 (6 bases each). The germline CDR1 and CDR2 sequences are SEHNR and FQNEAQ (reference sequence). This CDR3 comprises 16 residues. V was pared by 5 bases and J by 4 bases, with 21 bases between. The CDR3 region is CASSPRVGGPFYEQYF. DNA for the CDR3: TGTGCCAGCAGCCCTCGGGTCGGGGGCCCCTTTTACGAGCAGTACTTC.

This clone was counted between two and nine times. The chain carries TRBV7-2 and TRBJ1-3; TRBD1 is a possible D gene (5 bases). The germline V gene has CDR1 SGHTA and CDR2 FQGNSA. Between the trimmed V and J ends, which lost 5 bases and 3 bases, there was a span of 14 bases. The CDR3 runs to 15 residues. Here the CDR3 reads CASSLGPNVGNTIYF. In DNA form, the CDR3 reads TGTGCCAGCAGCCTGGGACCGAATGTTGGAAACACCATATATTTT.

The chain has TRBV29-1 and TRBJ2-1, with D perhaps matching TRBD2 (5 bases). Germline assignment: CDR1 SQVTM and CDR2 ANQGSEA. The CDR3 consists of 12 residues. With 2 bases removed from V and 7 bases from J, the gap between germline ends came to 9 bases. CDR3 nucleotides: TGCAGCGTTGAATCTCGGGGAAATGAGCAGTTCTTC. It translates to CSVESRGNEQFF.

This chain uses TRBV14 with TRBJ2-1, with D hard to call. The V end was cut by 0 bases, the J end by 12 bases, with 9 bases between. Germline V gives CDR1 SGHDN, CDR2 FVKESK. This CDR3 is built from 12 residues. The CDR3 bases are TGTGCCAGCAGCCAAGAAACCGGCCGGCAGTTCTTC. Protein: CASSQETGRQFF.

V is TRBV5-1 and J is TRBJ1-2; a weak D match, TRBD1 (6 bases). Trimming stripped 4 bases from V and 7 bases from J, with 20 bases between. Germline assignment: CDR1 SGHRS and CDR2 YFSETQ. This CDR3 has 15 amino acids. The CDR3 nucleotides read TGCGCCAGCAGCGACCCCATGGTGCCGGGGGCTGGCTACACCTTC. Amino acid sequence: CASSDPMVPGAGYTF.

The CDR3 region is CASSQVGSPSSPEQYF. DNA for the CDR3: TGTGCCAGCAGCCAAGTGGGGTCCCCCAGTTCGCCCGAGCAGTACTTC. The gene calls are TRBV14 and TRBJ2-7, with unresolved D. The germline gives CDR1 SGHDN, CDR2 FVKESK. Deletions cut 1 base from V and 6 bases from J, with 19 bases between. The CDR3 runs 16 residues.

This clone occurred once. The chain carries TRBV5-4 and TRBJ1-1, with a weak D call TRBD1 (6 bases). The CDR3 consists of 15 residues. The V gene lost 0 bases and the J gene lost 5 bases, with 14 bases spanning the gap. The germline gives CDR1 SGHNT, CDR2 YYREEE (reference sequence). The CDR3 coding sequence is TGTGCCAGCAGCTTGGGGGAGAAGGGGGGGACTGAAGCTTTCTTT. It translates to CASSLGEKGGTEAFF.

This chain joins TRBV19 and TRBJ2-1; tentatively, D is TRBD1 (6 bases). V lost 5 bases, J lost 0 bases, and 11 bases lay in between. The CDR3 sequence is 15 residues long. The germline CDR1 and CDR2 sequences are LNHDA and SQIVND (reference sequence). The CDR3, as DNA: TGTGCCAGTAGTCCCAGGGGTTTCTCCTACAATGAGCAGTTCTTC. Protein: CASSPRGFSYNEQFF.

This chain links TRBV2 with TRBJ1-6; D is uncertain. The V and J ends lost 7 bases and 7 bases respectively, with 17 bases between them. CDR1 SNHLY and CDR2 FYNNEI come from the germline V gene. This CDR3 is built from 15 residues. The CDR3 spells CASIERTVVNSPLHF. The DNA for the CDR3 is TGTGCCAGCATAGAGAGAACAGTAGTAAATTCACCCCTCCACTTT. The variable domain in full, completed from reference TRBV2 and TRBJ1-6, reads EPEVTQTPSHQVTQMGQEVILRCVPISNHLYFYWYRQILGQKVEFLVSFYNNEISEKSEIFDDQFSVERPDGSNFTLKIRSTKLEDSAMYFCASIERTVVNSPLHFGNGTRLTVT.

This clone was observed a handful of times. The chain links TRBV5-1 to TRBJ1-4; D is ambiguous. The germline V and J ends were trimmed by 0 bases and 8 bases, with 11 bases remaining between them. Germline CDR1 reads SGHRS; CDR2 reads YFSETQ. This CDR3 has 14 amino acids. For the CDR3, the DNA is TGCGCCAGCAGCTTGGAAGCCCAAAGAGAAAAACTGTTTTTT. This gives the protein CASSLEAQREKLFF.